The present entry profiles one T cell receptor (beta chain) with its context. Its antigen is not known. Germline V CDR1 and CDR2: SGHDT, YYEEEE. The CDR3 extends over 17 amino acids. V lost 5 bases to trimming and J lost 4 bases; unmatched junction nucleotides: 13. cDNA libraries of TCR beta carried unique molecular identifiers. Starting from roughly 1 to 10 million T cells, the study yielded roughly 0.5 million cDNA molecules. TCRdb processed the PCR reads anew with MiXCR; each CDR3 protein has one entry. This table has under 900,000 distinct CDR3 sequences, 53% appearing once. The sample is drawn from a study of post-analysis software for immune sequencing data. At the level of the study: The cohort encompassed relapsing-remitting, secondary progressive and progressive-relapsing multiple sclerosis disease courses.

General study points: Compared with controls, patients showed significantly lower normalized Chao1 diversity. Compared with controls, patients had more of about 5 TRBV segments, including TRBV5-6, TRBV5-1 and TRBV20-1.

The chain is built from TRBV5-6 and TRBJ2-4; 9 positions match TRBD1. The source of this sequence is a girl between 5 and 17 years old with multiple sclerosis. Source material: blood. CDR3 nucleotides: TGTGCCAGCAGGGGAGCAGGCTTGGGGACAGGGAAAAACATTCAGTACTTC. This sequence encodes CASRGAGLGTGKNIQYF.